This T cell receptor beta chain came from a study of cytomegalovirus exposure and HLA in healthy donors. With 60 Vbeta and 13 Jbeta primers, the PCR was carried out. Sequenced by immunoSEQ multiplex PCR; TCRdb stores in-frame clones only, minus some. Its clone listing holds some 30,000 clones. The germline CDR1 and CDR2 sequences are SNHLY and FYNNEI. V was pared by 2 bases and J by 18 bases, with 12 bases of the junction left unmatched. The CDR3 is 14 residues long. Sequencing was done on a sample of PBMCs. This rearrangement joins TRBV2 to TRBJ1-6; 8 bases are a match to TRBD1. The sequence derives from a female donor in good health and CMV-seronegative. CDR3 in DNA: TGTGCCAGCAGTGAATATCAGGGGGCAGGGAATCCCCACTTT. Encoded protein: CASSEYQGAGNPHF.